This TCR beta chain was identified in a study of post-analysis software for immune sequencing data. Study-wide results and limits: Elevated frequency relative to controls characterized several TRBV segments in patients, TRBV5-6, TRBV5-1 and TRBV20-1 among them. By F measure, samples from a shared preparation batch strongly co-clustered.

A remark on this clonotype: Its cognate antigen is unknown.

Germline lookup yields CDR1 ENHRY and CDR2 SYGVKD. This CDR3 comprises 13 residues. The trim removed 6 bases at V and 2 bases at J, leaving 3 bases unmatched. Carried by the TCR beta cDNA libraries were unique molecular identifiers. Around 500,000 cDNA molecules were obtained per 1 to 10 million input T cells. TCRdb recomputed calls from the PCR reads with MiXCR, one row per CDR3 protein. The sample has around 400,000 distinct CDR3 sequences, 30% to 40% seen once; the top ten hold around 8%. The V gene is TRBV10-3, the J gene TRBJ2-5; 7 positions agree with TRBD2. The origin of this receptor is a girl aged 2-10 years with multiple sclerosis. Sequencing was carried out using blood. This chain's CDR3 is CAIRLAEQETQYF. In nucleotides, the CDR3 is TGTGCCATCAGGCTAGCGGAACAAGAGACCCAGTACTTC.